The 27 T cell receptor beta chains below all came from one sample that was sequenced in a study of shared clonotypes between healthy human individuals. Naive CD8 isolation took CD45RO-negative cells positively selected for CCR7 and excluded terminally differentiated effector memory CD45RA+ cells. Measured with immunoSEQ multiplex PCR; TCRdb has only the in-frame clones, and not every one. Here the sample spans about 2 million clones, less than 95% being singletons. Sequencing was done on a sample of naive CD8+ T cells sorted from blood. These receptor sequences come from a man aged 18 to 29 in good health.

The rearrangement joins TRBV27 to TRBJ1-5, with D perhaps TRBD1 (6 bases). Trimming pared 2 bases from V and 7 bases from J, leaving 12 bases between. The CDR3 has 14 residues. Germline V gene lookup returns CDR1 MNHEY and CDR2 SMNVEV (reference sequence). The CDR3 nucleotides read TGTGCCAGCAGTTTACAGGGGTTCGGACAGCCCCAGCATTTT. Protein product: CASSLQGFGQPQHF.

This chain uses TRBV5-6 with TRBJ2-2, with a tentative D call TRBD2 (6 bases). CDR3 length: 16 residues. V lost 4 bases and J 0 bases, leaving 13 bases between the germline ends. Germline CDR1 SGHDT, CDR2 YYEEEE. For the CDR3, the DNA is TGTGCCAGCAGCGCGCTCGGAGGGTCGAACACCGGGGAGCTGTTTTTT. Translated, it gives CASSALGGSNTGELFF.

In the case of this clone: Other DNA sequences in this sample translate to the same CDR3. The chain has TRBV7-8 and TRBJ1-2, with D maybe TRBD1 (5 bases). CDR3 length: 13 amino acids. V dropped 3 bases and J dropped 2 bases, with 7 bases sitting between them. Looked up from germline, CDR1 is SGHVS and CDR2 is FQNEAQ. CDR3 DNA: TGTGCCAGCAGCTTGGGGGGGAACTATGGCTACACCTTC. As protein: CASSLGGNYGYTF. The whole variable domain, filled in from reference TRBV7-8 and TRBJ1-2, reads GAGVSQSPRYKVAKRGQDVALRCDPISGHVSLFWYQQALGQGPEFLTYFQNEAQLDKSGLPSDRFFAERPEGSVSTLKIQRTQQEDSAVYLCASSLGGNYGYTFGSGTRLTVV.

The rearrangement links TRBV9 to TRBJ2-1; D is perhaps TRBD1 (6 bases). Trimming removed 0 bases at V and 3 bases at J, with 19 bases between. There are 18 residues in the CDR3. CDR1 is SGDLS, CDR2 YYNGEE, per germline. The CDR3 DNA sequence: TGTGCCAGCAGCGTAGGTTACCAGAAGGGGGAGCGCTACAATGAGCAGTTCTTC. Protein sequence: CASSVGYQKGERYNEQFF. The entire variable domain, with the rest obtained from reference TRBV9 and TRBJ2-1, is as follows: DSGVTQTPKHLITATGQRVTLRCSPRSGDLSVYWYQQSLDQGLQFLIQYYNGEERAKGNILERFSAQQFPDLHSELNLSSLELGDSALYFCASSVGYQKGERYNEQFFGPGTRLTVL.

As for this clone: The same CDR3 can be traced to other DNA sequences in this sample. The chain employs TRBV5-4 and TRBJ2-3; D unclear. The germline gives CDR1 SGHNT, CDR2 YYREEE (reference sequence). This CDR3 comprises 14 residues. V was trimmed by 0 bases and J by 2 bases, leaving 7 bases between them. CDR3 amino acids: CASSLGGLTDTQYF. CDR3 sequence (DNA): TGTGCCAGCAGCTTGGGCGGTCTCACAGATACGCAGTATTTT.

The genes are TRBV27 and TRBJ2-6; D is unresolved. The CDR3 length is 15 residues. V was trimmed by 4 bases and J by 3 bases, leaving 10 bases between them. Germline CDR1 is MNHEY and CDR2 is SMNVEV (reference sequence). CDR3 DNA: TGTGCCAGCAGTTCTCTTCTAGGTGGGGCCAACGTCCTGACTTTC. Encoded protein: CASSSLLGGANVLTF. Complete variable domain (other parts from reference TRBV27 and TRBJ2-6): EAQVTQNPRYLITVTGKKLTVTCSQNMNHEYMSWYRQDPGLGLRQIYYSMNVEVTDKGDVPEGYKVSRKEKRNFPLILESPSPNQTSLYFCASSSLLGGANVLTFGAGSRLTVL.

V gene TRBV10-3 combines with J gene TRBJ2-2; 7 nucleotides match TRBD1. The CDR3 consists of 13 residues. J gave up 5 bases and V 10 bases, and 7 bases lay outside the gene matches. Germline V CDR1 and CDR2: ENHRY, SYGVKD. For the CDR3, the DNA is TGTGCCAGTCGGGACAGTCGGACCGGGGAGCTGTTTTTT. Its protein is CASRDSRTGELFF.

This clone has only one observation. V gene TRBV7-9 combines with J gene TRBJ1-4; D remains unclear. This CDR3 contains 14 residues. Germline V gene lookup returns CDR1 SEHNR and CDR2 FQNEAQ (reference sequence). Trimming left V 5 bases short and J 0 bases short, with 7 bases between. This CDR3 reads CASSLDTTNEKLFF. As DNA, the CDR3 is TGTGCCAGCAGCCTAGATACAACTAATGAAAAACTGTTTTTT.

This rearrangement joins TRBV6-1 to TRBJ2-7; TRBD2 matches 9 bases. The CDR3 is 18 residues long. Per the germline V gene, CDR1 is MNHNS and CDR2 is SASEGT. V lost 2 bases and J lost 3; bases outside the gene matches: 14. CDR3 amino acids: CASSESMSSGELNYEQYF. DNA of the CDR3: TGTGCCAGCAGTGAATCTATGTCTAGCGGGGAATTGAACTACGAGCAGTACTTC.

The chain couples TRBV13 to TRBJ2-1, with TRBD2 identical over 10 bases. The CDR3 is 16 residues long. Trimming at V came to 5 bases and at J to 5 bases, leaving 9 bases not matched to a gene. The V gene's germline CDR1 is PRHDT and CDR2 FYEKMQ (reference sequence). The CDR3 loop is CASSPSLAGFDNEQFF. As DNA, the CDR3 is TGTGCCAGCAGCCCTTCACTAGCGGGATTCGACAATGAGCAGTTCTTC.

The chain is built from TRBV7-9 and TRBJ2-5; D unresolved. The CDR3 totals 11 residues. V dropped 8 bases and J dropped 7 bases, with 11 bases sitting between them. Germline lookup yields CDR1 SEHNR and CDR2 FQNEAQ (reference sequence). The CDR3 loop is CASSPLGTQYF. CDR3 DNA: TGTGCCAGCTCCCCTTTAGGGACCCAGTACTTC.

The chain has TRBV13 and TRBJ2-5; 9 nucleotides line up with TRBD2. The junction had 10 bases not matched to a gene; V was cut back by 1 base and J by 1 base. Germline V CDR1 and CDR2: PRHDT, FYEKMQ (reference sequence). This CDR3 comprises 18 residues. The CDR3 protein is CASSLALFGGGGQETQYF. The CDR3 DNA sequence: TGTGCCAGCAGCTTAGCTTTGTTCGGCGGGGGGGGCCAAGAGACCCAGTACTTC.

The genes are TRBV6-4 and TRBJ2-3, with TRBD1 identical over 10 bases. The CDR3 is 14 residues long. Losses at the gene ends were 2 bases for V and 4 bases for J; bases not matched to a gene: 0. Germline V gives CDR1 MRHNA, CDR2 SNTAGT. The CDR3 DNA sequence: TGTGCCAGCAGTGACGGACAGGGGGCAGATACGCAGTATTTT. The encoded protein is CASSDGQGADTQYF.

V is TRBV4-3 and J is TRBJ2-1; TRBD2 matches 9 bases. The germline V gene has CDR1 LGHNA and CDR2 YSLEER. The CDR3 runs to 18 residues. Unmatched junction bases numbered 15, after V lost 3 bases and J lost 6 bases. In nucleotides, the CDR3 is TGCGCCAGCAGCCAGGGCGTAATTCTAGCGGGAAGGAGCAATGAGCAGTTCTTC. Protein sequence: CASSQGVILAGRSNEQFF.

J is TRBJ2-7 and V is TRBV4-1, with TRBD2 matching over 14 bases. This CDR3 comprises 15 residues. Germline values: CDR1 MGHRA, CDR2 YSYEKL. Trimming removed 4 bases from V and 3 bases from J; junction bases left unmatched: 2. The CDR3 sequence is CASSPGLAGGYEQYF. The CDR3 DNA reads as TGCGCCAGCAGCCCCGGACTAGCGGGAGGCTACGAGCAGTACTTC.

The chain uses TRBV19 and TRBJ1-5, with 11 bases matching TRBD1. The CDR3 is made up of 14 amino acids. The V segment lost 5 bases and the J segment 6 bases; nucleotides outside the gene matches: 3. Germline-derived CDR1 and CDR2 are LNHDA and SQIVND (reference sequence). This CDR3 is CASSGTGGTQPQHF. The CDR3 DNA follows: TGTGCCAGTAGTGGGACAGGGGGGACTCAGCCCCAGCATTTT.

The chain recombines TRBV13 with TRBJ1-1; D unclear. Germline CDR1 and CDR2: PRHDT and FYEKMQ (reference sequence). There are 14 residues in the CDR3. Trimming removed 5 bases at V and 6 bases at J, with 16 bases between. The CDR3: CASSLAGRDPEAFF. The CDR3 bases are TGTGCCAGCAGCCTGGCTGGCAGAGACCCTGAAGCTTTCTTT.

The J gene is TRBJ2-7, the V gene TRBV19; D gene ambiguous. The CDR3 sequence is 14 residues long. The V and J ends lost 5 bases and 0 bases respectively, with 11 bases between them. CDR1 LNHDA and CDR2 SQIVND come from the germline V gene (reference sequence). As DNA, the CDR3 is TGTGCCAGTAGTGGCCAGCCCATCTCCTACGAGCAGTACTTC. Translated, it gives CASSGQPISYEQYF.

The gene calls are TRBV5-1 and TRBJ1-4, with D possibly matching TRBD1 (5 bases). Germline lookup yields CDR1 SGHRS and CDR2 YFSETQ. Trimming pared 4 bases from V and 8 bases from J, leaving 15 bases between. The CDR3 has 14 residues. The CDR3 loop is CASSQTGGGEKLFF. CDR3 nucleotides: TGCGCCAGCAGCCAAACAGGAGGTGGCGAAAAACTGTTTTTT.

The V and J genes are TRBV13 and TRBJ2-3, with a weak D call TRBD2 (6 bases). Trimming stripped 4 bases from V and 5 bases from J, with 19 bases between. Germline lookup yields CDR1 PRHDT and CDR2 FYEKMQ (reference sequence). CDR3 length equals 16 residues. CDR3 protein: CASSSEGEPGKDTQYF. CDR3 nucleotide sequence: TGTGCCAGCAGCTCGGAGGGCGAGCCCGGGAAAGATACGCAGTATTTT. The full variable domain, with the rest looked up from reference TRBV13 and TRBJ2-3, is AAGVIQSPRHLIKEKRETATLKCYPIPRHDTVYWYQQGPGQDPQFLISFYEKMQSDKGSIPDRFSAQQFSDYHSELNMSSLELGDSALYFCASSSEGEPGKDTQYFGPGTRLTVL.

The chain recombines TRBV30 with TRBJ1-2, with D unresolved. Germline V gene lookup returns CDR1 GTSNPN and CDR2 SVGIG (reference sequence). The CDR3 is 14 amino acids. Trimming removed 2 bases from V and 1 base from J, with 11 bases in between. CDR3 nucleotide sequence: TGTGCCTGGAGTACGGAAGATTTTAACTATGGCTACACCTTC. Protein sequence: CAWSTEDFNYGYTF.

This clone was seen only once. The CDR3: CASSLTGATDTQYF. For the CDR3, the DNA is TGTGCCAGCAGCTTAACGGGAGCCACAGATACGCAGTATTTT. The rearrangement links TRBV9 to TRBJ2-3; perhaps TRBD2 as D (6 bases). Germline CDR1 SGDLS, CDR2 YYNGEE. Trimming stripped 4 bases from V and 2 bases from J, with 11 bases between. This CDR3 spans 14 amino acids. Together with reference TRBV9 and TRBJ2-3, the CDR3 gives the full variable domain: DSGVTQTPKHLITATGQRVTLRCSPRSGDLSVYWYQQSLDQGLQFLIQYYNGEERAKGNILERFSAQQFPDLHSELNLSSLELGDSALYFCASSLTGATDTQYFGPGTRLTVL.

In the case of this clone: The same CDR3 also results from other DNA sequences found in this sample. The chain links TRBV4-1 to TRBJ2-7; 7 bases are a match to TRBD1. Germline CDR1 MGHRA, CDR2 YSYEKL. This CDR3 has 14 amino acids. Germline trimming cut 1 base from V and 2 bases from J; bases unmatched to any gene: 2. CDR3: CASSQVQGAYEQYF. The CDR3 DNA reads TGCGCCAGCAGCCAAGTGCAGGGGGCCTACGAGCAGTACTTC.

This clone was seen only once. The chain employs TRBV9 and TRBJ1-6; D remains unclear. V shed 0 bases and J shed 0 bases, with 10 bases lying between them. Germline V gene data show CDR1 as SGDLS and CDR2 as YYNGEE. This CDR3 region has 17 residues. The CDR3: CASSVEGGVSYNSPLHF. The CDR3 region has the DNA TGTGCCAGCAGCGTAGAGGGTGGAGTCTCCTATAATTCACCCCTCCACTTT.

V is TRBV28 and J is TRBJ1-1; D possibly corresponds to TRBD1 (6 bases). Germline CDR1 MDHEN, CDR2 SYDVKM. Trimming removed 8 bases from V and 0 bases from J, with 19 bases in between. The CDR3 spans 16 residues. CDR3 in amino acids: CASLSRQEIMNTEAFF. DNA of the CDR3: TGTGCCAGCCTCTCGAGACAGGAGATCATGAACACTGAAGCTTTCTTT.

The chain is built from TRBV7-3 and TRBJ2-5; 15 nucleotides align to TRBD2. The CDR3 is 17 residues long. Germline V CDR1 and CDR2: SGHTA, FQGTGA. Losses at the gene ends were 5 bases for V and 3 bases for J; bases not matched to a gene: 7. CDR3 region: CASSLGTSGGMEETQYF. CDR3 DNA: TGTGCCAGCAGCCTTGGGACTAGCGGGGGGATGGAAGAGACCCAGTACTTC.

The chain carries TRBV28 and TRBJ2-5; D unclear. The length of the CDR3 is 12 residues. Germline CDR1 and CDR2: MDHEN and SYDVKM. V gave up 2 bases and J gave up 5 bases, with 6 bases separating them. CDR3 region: CASSLLWETQYF. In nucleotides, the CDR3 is TGTGCCAGCAGTTTACTTTGGGAGACCCAGTACTTC. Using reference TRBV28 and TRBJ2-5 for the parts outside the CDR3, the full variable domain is DVKVTQSSRYLVKRTGEKVFLECVQDMDHENMFWYRQDPGLGLRLIYFSYDVKMKEKGDIPEGYSVSREKKERFSLILESASTNQTSMYLCASSLLWETQYFGPGTRLLVL.